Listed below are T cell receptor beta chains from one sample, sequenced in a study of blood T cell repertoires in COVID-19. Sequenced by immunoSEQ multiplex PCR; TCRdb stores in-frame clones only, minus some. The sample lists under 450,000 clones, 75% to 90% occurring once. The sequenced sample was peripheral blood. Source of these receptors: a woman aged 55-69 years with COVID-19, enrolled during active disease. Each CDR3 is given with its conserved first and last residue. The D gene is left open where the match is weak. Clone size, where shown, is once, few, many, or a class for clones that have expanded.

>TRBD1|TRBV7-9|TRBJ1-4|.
CASSQGQGLGNEKLFF
TGTGCCAGCAGCCAAGGACAGGGGCTGGGTAATGAAAAACTGTTTTTT
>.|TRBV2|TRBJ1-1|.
CASSPQEGTEAFF
TGTGCCAGCAGCCCACAGGAAGGCACTGAAGCTTTCTTT
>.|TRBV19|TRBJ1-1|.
CASITDMNTEAFF
TGTGCCAGTATTACCGACATGAACACTGAAGCTTTCTTT
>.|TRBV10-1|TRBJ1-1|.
CASSPGRAGNTEAFF
TGCGCCAGCAGTCCGGGTCGGGCGGGGAACACTGAAGCTTTCTTT
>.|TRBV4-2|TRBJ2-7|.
CASSQEKGDAYEQYF
TGTGCCAGCAGCCAAGAGAAGGGGGACGCCTACGAGCAGTACTTC
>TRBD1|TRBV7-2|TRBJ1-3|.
CASRRGGGPGNTIYF
TGTGCCAGCAGACGAGGAGGGGGCCCTGGAAACACCATATATTTT
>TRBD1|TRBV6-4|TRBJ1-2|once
CASARQGEIYGYTF
TGTGCCAGCGCCCGACAGGGGGAGATCTATGGCTACACCTTC
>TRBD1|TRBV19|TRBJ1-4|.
CATADRAGEKLFF
TGTGCCACCGCCGACAGGGCGGGGGAAAAACTGTTTTTT
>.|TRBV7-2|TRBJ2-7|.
CASSLVTGRYEQYF
TGTGCCAGCAGCTTAGTCACAGGGCGGTACGAGCAGTACTTC
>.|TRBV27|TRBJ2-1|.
CATRSRRSDYNEQFF
TGTGCCACCAGAAGTAGGAGGTCAGACTACAATGAGCAGTTCTTC
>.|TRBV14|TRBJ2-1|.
CASSEGQNNEQFF
TGTGCCAGCAGCGAAGGACAGAACAATGAGCAGTTCTTC
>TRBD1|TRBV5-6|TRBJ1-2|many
CASSTRQGIRYTF
TGTGCCAGCAGCACTAGACAGGGTATACGCTACACCTTC
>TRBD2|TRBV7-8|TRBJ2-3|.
CASSLVGGLPPGTDTQYF
TGTGCCAGCAGCTTAGTTGGGGGACTACCTCCCGGCACAGATACGCAGTATTTT
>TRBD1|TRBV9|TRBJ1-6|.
CASSVSGQGPSPLHF
TGTGCCAGCAGCGTCTCGGGACAGGGCCCTTCACCCCTCCACTTT
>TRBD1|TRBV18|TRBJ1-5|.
CASSPGQVREPQHF
TGTGCCAGCTCACCCGGACAGGTTCGTGAGCCCCAGCATTTT
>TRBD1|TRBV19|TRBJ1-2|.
CASSIRQGNYGYTF
TGTGCCAGTAGTATACGACAGGGAAACTATGGCTACACCTTC
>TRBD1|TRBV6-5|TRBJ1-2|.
CASSYSFLGRGRGYTF
TGTGCCAGCAGTTACTCGTTTTTGGGCAGGGGGCGCGGCTACACCTTC
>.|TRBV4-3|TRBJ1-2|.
CASSQDFAQVAYGYTF
TGCGCCAGCAGCCAAGATTTCGCCCAGGTGGCCTATGGCTACACCTTC
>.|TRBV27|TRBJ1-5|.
CASRPTGNRQPQHF
TGTGCCAGCAGGCCCACAGGGAACCGTCAGCCCCAGCATTTT
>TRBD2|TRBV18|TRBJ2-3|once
CASSPAASGGHTQYF
TGTGCCAGCTCACCGGCGGCTAGCGGGGGCCATACGCAGTATTTT
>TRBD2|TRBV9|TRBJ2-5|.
CASGTSGLQETQYF
TGTGCCAGCGGGACTAGCGGTCTCCAAGAGACCCAGTACTTC
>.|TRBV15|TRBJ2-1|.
CATNVPGGEQFF
TGTGCCACCAATGTCCCGGGCGGGGAGCAGTTCTTC
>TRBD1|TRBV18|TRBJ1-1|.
CASSPQTRTGGLNTEAFF
TGTGCCAGCTCACCACAGACTCGGACAGGGGGGTTGAACACTGAAGCTTTCTTT
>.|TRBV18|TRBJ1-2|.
CASSPFGDTRLYGYTF
TGTGCCAGCTCACCATTTGGGGACACTAGGCTCTATGGCTACACCTTC
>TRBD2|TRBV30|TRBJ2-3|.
CAWNLAGGSDTQYF
TGTGCCTGGAACCTAGCGGGGGGGTCAGATACGCAGTATTTT